The 26 T cell receptor beta chains below all came from one sample that was sequenced in a study of T cells after yellow fever vaccination. One entry per CDR3 protein results from TCRdb running MiXCR on the 5' RACE reads. This sample yields 110,000 to 150,000 distinct CDR3 sequences, of which 6.6% are seen a single time; about 0.6% belongs to the top ten. Sequenced here: CD4+ T cells sorted from PBMCs, sampled 10 days after the yellow fever booster vaccination. The receptor source for this set is a man younger than 45 who received the YFV17D yellow fever vaccine.

This chain connects TRBV12-3 or TRBV12-4 to TRBJ2-6; no clear D. Trimming removed 3 bases at V and 1 base at J, with 7 bases between. CDR3 length equals 15 residues. The CDR3: CASSFGESGANVLTF. In DNA form, the CDR3 reads TGTGCCAGCAGTTTTGGAGAATCTGGGGCCAACGTCCTGACTTTC.

This clonotype turned up a few times. The chain joins TRBV7-2 to TRBJ2-5, with TRBD1 matching 8 bases. CDR1 SGHTA and CDR2 FQGNSA come from the germline V gene. The CDR3 covers 14 residues. J gave up 3 bases and V 5 bases, and 5 bases lay outside the gene matches. CDR3 sequence: CASSLQTGEETQYF. The CDR3 DNA follows: TGTGCCAGCAGCCTCCAGACAGGGGAAGAGACCCAGTACTTC. Drawing the rest from reference TRBV7-2 and TRBJ2-5, the complete variable domain is GAGVSQSPSNKVTEKGKDVELRCDPISGHTALYWYRQSLGQGLEFLIYFQGNSAPDKSGLPSDRFSAERTGGSVSTLTIQRTQQEDSAVYLCASSLQTGEETQYFGPGTRLLVL.

This clonotype was counted ten times or more. This chain connects TRBV11-2 to TRBJ2-7; 7 nucleotides agree with TRBD1. CDR1 SGHAT and CDR2 FQNNGV come from the germline V gene. V lost 0 bases to trimming and J lost 5 bases; unmatched junction nucleotides: 10. The CDR3 sequence is 16 residues long. CDR3 residues: CASSLEPGGPTHEQYF. The CDR3 DNA follows: TGTGCCAGCAGCTTAGAGCCAGGGGGTCCAACCCACGAGCAGTACTTC.

This clonotype showed up just once. A much more abundant neighbour one base away suggests this may be a read error. The V call is TRBV7-2, the J call TRBJ2-5; a possible D gene is TRBD2 (6 bases). Germline V gives CDR1 SGHTA, CDR2 FQGNSA. Trimming took off 3 bases at V and 3 bases at J, with 14 bases between the two ends. This CDR3 comprises 15 residues. CDR3: CASSLGGALKETQYF. For the CDR3, the DNA is TGTGCCAGCAGCTTGGGCGGGGCCCTCAAAGAGACCCAGTACTTC.

As regards this clonotype: This may arise from a read error, as a much more abundant clone is one base away. The CDR3 nucleotides read TGTGCCAGCACCCAAGGAAAAGGGGCCACCTACGAGCAGTACTTC. As protein: CASTQGKGATYEQYF. V gene TRBV3-1 combines with J gene TRBJ2-7; D is possibly TRBD1 (5 bases). This CDR3 has 15 residues. Germline lookup yields CDR1 LGHDT and CDR2 YNNKEL (reference sequence).

This clonotype was counted ten times or more. The chain carries TRBV12-3 or TRBV12-4 and TRBJ2-2; either TRBD1 or TRBD2 may supply D (6 bases each). The CDR3 covers 15 residues. V lost 7 bases to trimming and J lost 6 bases, with 18 bases between them. CDR3 protein: CASKNGGEGAGELFF. In nucleotides, the CDR3 is TGTGCCAGCAAAAACGGGGGCGAGGGAGCCGGGGAGCTGTTTTTT.

This clonotype was recorded at least ten times. V gene TRBV28 combines with J gene TRBJ2-7; D uncertain. Trimming took 4 bases from V and 6 from J, leaving 13 bases between them. The V gene's germline CDR1 is MDHEN and CDR2 SYDVKM. The CDR3 loop spans 13 amino acids. The CDR3 loop is CASSSGSLTEQYF. The CDR3 DNA follows: TGTGCCAGCAGTTCCGGGTCCCTCACCGAGCAGTACTTC.

There are many counts of this clonotype. This chain links TRBV18 with TRBJ2-7; the match to TRBD1 covers 8 bases. Trimming took 6 bases from V and 0 from J; bases not matched to a gene: 4. CDR3 length: 14 residues. Germline V CDR1 and CDR2: KGHSH, LQKENI. The CDR3 region has the DNA TGTGCCAGCTCCTACGGGACAGGCTCCTACGAGCAGTACTTC. Translation gives CASSYGTGSYEQYF.

This clonotype was picked up many times. The chain recombines TRBV18 with TRBJ2-1, with TRBD2 identical over 9 bases. The CDR3 extends over 16 amino acids. In germline, CDR1 is KGHSH, CDR2 LQKENI. The J segment lost 6 bases and the V segment lost 8 bases, leaving 14 bases of the junction unmatched. The CDR3: CASATLGGLASNEQFF. CDR3 DNA sequence: TGTGCCAGCGCAACCCTCGGGGGACTAGCCTCCAATGAGCAGTTCTTC. Full variable domain (rest looked up from reference TRBV18 and TRBJ2-1): NAGVMQNPRHLVRRRGQEARLRCSPMKGHSHVYWYRQLPEEGLKFMVYLQKENIIDESGMPKERFSAEFPKEGPSILRIQQVVRGDSAAYFCASATLGGLASNEQFFGPGTRLTVL.

This clonotype has at least ten counts. This chain uses TRBV5-1 with TRBJ2-7; D possibly uses TRBD1 or TRBD2 (5 bases each). The CDR3 extends over 14 amino acids. Trimming left V 4 bases short and J 3 bases short, with 14 bases between. CDR1 and CDR2 (germline): SGHRS, YFSETQ. The CDR3 DNA reads TGCGCCAGCAGCCTACTACGGGACGGCTACGAGCAGTACTTC. It yields the protein CASSLLRDGYEQYF.

This chain uses TRBV14 with TRBJ2-1; a weak D match, TRBD2 (8 bases). Germline V gene sequence: CDR1 SGHDN, CDR2 FVKESK. The germline V and J ends were trimmed by 4 bases and 5 bases, with 15 bases remaining between them. The CDR3 loop spans 15 amino acids. The CDR3 protein is CASSLREGAHNEQFF. CDR3 DNA sequence: TGTGCCAGCAGCCTCCGGGAGGGGGCCCACAATGAGCAGTTCTTC.

This clonotype was counted many times. The chain links TRBV6-5 to TRBJ1-3, with 9 bases identical to TRBD1. V was clipped by 5 bases and J by 3 bases; unmatched bases: 5. The CDR3 runs to 15 residues. Germline V CDR1 and CDR2: MNHEY, SVGAGI. CDR3 sequence (DNA): TGTGCCAGCAGTAGGCGACAGGGGGATGGAAACACCATATATTTT. Residues: CASSRRQGDGNTIYF.

This clonotype was recorded many times. This sequence joins TRBV18 and TRBJ2-1, with D perhaps TRBD1 or TRBD2 (5 bases each). This CDR3 has 14 residues. Germline CDR1 is KGHSH and CDR2 is LQKENI. Between the trimmed V and J ends, which lost 2 bases and 5 bases, there was a span of 10 bases. The CDR3 region has the DNA TGTGCCAGCTCACCATATGGGGGAAACAATGAGCAGTTCTTC. It is translated as CASSPYGGNNEQFF.

The sample holds many counts of this clonotype. The chain carries TRBV20-1 and TRBJ2-1; TRBD1 matches at 7 bases. The germline CDR1 and CDR2 sequences are DFQATT and SNEGSKA (reference sequence). The ends lost 1 base at V and 6 bases at J; junction bases unmatched: 3. The CDR3 covers 13 residues. DNA for the CDR3: TGCAGTGCTAGAGTCGGGACAGCCAATGAGCAGTTCTTC. Protein product: CSARVGTANEQFF.

With regard to this clonotype: This sequence may be a read error, since a much larger clone differs from it by one base. The V call is TRBV29-1, the J call TRBJ2-2, with 7 bases aligning to TRBD1. V trimming: 7 bases; J trimming: 6 bases; junction bases outside the gene matches: 8. Germline lookup yields CDR1 SQVTM and CDR2 ANQGSEA. The CDR3 consists of 13 residues. In DNA form, the CDR3 reads TGCAGCGCCGGGACAGTAAACTCCGGGGAGCTGTTTTTT. This sequence encodes CSAGTVNSGELFF.

This clonotype was found many times. The chain carries TRBV20-1 and TRBJ2-1; 8 bases fit TRBD2. The germline gives CDR1 DFQATT, CDR2 SNEGSKA (reference sequence). With 2 bases clipped from V and 4 bases from J, the junction kept 4 bases outside the gene matches. This CDR3 is 14 amino acids long. Written as DNA, the CDR3 is TGCAGTGCTAGAACCGGGACTAGATACAATGAGCAGTTCTTC. This gives the protein CSARTGTRYNEQFF.

The chain has TRBV5-4 and TRBJ2-1, with D possibly matching TRBD2 (7 bases). CDR3 length: 15 amino acids. The V and J ends lost 9 bases and 7 bases respectively, with 23 bases between them. Germline CDR1 reads SGHNT; CDR2 reads YYREEE (reference sequence). The CDR3 protein is CATSRGGVATNEQFF. CDR3 DNA: TGTGCCACCTCCCGAGGGGGGGTAGCGACGAATGAGCAGTTCTTC.

This clonotype was counted a few times. The V and J genes are TRBV20-1 and TRBJ1-5; tentative D call: TRBD1 (5 bases). V was cut by 3 bases and J by 5 bases, with 20 bases left in between. The CDR3 runs to 16 residues. The V gene's germline CDR1 is DFQATT and CDR2 SNEGSKA (reference sequence). The CDR3 sequence is CSARVPGRNEHQPQHF. The CDR3, as DNA: TGCAGTGCTAGGGTTCCGGGACGCAACGAACATCAGCCCCAGCATTTT.

This clonotype was recorded many times. This chain connects TRBV20-1 to TRBJ2-7; D unclear. Trimming cost V 1 base and J 4 bases, with 8 bases left between them. The CDR3 has 12 residues. Germline lookup yields CDR1 DFQATT and CDR2 SNEGSKA (reference sequence). The CDR3 region has the DNA TGCAGTGCTAGAGTGGGCTGGTACGAGCAGTACTTC. Residues: CSARVGWYEQYF.

This clonotype was seen repeatedly, ten times or more. V gene TRBV5-1 combines with J gene TRBJ2-1; 10 bases line up with TRBD2. The CDR3 runs 17 residues. CDR1 and CDR2 from the germline V gene are SGHRS and YFSETQ. V lost 0 bases, J lost 0 bases, and 3 bases stayed unmatched. This CDR3 reads CASSLAPSGSSYNEQFF. Written as DNA, the CDR3 is TGCGCCAGCAGCTTGGCCCCTAGCGGGAGCTCCTACAATGAGCAGTTCTTC. Supplemented by reference TRBV5-1 and TRBJ2-1, the full variable domain reads KAGVTQTPRYLIKTRGQQVTLSCSPISGHRSVSWYQQTPGQGLQFLFEYFSETQRNKGNFPGRFSGRQFSNSRSEMNVSTLELGDSALYLCASSLAPSGSSYNEQFFGPGTRLTVL.

This clonotype turned up a few times. The chain joins TRBV20-1 to TRBJ1-6; no clear D gene. Germline loops: CDR1 DFQATT, CDR2 SNEGSKA (reference sequence). This CDR3 has 12 residues. The V end was cut by 3 bases, the J end by 7 bases, with 7 bases between. CDR3 nucleotide sequence: TGCAGTGCTAGCACAGAGAATTCACCCCTCCACTTT. Its protein product is CSASTENSPLHF.

Many counts were recorded for this clonotype. The chain carries TRBV20-1 and TRBJ2-5, with TRBD1 matching 10 bases. CDR3 size: 14 residues. Germline values: CDR1 DFQATT, CDR2 SNEGSKA (reference sequence). The junction had 10 bases not matched to a gene; V was cut back by 6 bases and J by 6 bases. The CDR3 DNA is TGCAGTGCCCCCGGGACAGGGGCGGGTAAGACCCAGTACTTC. Protein: CSAPGTGAGKTQYF.

Many counts were recorded for this clonotype. The chain carries TRBV5-6 and TRBJ2-7, with D perhaps assigned TRBD1 or TRBD2 (5 bases each). The CDR3 length is 17 residues. The V gene's germline CDR1 is SGHDT and CDR2 YYEEEE. The germline V and J ends were trimmed by 6 bases and 1 base, with 23 bases remaining between them. The CDR3 sequence is CASTSSGSWVGSYEQYF. DNA for the CDR3: TGTGCCAGCACCTCCTCAGGGAGTTGGGTCGGATCCTACGAGCAGTACTTC.

This clonotype came up many times. This chain links TRBV11-2 with TRBJ2-3; no firm D call. CDR1 SGHAT and CDR2 FQNNGV come from the germline V gene. Trimming left V 6 bases short and J 2 bases short, with 18 bases between. The CDR3 runs 16 residues. This chain's CDR3 is CASRSLSSRPTDTQYF. The CDR3, as DNA: TGTGCCAGCAGGTCGTTGAGTAGCAGGCCCACAGATACGCAGTATTTT.

This clonotype was found many times. The chain carries TRBV5-1 and TRBJ2-7; D may be TRBD1 or TRBD2 (5 bases each). Germline V gene lookup returns CDR1 SGHRS and CDR2 YFSETQ. The CDR3 loop spans 15 amino acids. V was cut by 0 bases and J by 6 bases, with 16 bases left in between. CDR3 nucleotides: TGCGCCAGCAGCTTGGGTGGCGGCGAGGGGACCGAGCAGTACTTC. Its translation: CASSLGGGEGTEQYF.

This clonotype was recorded a few times. This rearrangement joins TRBV5-4 to TRBJ2-7; TRBD2 matches at 7 bases. This CDR3 has 15 amino acids. Trimming at V came to 4 bases and at J to 5 bases, leaving 12 bases not matched to a gene. Germline V gene sequence: CDR1 SGHNT, CDR2 YYREEE (reference sequence). CDR3 DNA: TGTGCCAGCAGCCCTGGAAGGGACTACCGCGACGAGCAGTACTTC. This sequence encodes CASSPGRDYRDEQYF.